The 9 T cell receptor beta chains given below trace back to one sample, sequenced in a study of OX40 agonist ivuxolimab in advanced cancers. Data came from immunoSEQ multiplex PCR; TCRdb stores just in-frame clones and leaves some out. The sample shows about 69,000 clones, roughly 92% of them seen only once. Sequencing used CD4+ or CD8+ T cells sorted from blood, obtained in a trial of the OX40 agonist ivuxolimab. The source of these receptors is an adult with an advanced solid tumor such as melanoma, head and neck, liver or kidney cancer.

There are a few counts of this clone. The chain joins TRBV19 to TRBJ1-2; D may be TRBD1 (6 bases). The V end lost 4 bases, the J end lost 2 bases, and 11 bases lay between the germline ends. The CDR3 loop spans 14 amino acids. Germline V gene data show CDR1 as LNHDA and CDR2 as SQIVND (reference sequence). CDR3 nucleotides: TGTGCCAGTAGTAGGTCGGGGGCCAACTATGGCTACACCTTC. Translated: CASSRSGANYGYTF.

This chain connects TRBV19 to TRBJ2-7; TRBD2 matches 11 bases. In germline, CDR1 is LNHDA, CDR2 SQIVND (reference sequence). The V segment lost 3 bases and the J segment 7 bases; nucleotides outside the gene matches: 8. The CDR3 runs to 15 residues. The CDR3 reads CASSIQLAGEGEQYF. In nucleotides, the CDR3 is TGTGCCAGTAGTATTCAACTAGCGGGAGAGGGTGAGCAGTACTTC.

The chain uses TRBV6-6 and TRBJ2-7; 7 positions match TRBD2. Trimming took 2 bases from V and 3 from J; bases not matched to a gene: 10. The CDR3 spans 16 residues. The germline V gene has CDR1 MNHNY and CDR2 SVGAGI (reference sequence). CDR3 residues: CASSYGGGSIIYEQYF. CDR3 sequence (DNA): TGTGCCAGCAGTTACGGTGGCGGGAGCATTATCTACGAGCAGTACTTC.

The chain recombines TRBV6-1 with TRBJ2-5; D could derive from TRBD1 or TRBD2 (7 bases each). The CDR3 totals 14 residues. Germline V gene data show CDR1 as MNHNS and CDR2 as SASEGT. V lost 8 bases and J lost 4, with 17 bases in between. CDR3 bases: TGTGCCAGCCAGGGGGGAGGGCCGGGAGAGACCCAGTACTTC. Translated, it gives CASQGGGPGETQYF.

This chain joins TRBV6-1 and TRBJ2-1; the match to TRBD1 covers 7 bases. The CDR3 has 14 residues. V was clipped by 2 bases and J by 9 bases; unmatched bases: 7. Germline CDR1 and CDR2: MNHNS and SASEGT. The CDR3 sequence is CASSERGQAGEQFF. The CDR3 coding sequence is TGTGCCAGCAGTGAACGTGGACAGGCAGGTGAGCAGTTCTTC.

The rearrangement links TRBV7-6 to TRBJ2-1; D call uncertain. The germline gives CDR1 SGHVS, CDR2 FNYEAQ. This CDR3 is 14 amino acids long. Trimming took off 1 base at V and 11 bases at J, with 15 bases between the two ends. CDR3 in amino acids: CASSLDPASEKQFF. For the CDR3, the DNA is TGTGCCAGCAGCTTAGATCCTGCCTCAGAGAAGCAGTTCTTC.

The chain has TRBV9 and TRBJ2-4, with 9 bases that match TRBD2. Trimming at V came to 0 bases and at J to 5 bases, leaving 6 bases not matched to a gene. CDR3 size: 16 residues. Germline V CDR1 and CDR2: SGDLS, YYNGEE. The CDR3, as DNA: TGTGCCAGCAGCGTAGGTCCTAGCGGGGTCCAAAACATTCAGTACTTC. Translating it yields CASSVGPSGVQNIQYF.

The chain is built from TRBV9 and TRBJ2-3; 11 nucleotides line up with TRBD1. This CDR3 region has 16 residues. Per germline, CDR1 SGDLS and CDR2 YYNGEE. J lost 4 bases, V lost 4 bases, and 8 bases had no gene match. The CDR3 DNA reads as TGTGCCAGCAGCCCCCCGGACAGGGGGCGCCCAGATACGCAGTATTTT. It specifies CASSPPDRGRPDTQYF.

With regard to this clone: This CDR3 is also generated by other DNA sequences in the sample. This chain links TRBV6-4 with TRBJ1-4, with no clear D. The CDR3 covers 15 residues. The V end was cut by 1 base, the J end by 11 bases, with 17 bases between. Germline CDR1 and CDR2: MRHNA and SNTAGT. CDR3 sequence: CASSDLAARKEKLFF. Here the CDR3 DNA reads TGTGCCAGCAGTGACTTGGCAGCCAGAAAGGAGAAACTGTTTTTT.